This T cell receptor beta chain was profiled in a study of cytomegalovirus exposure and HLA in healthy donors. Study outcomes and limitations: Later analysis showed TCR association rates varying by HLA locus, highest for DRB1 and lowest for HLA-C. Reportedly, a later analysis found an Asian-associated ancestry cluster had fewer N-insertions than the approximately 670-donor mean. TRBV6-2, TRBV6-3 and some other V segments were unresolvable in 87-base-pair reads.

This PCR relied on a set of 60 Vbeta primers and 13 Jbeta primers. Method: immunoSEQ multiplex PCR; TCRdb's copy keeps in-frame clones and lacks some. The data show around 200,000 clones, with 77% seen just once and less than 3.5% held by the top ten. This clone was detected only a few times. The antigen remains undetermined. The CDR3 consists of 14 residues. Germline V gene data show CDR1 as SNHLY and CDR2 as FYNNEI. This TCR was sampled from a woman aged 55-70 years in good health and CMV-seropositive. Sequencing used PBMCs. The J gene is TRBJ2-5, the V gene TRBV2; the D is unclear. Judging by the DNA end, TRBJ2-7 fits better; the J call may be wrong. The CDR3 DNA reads TGTGCCAGCAGTTCAAGCACGGCCTACTACGAGCAGTACTTC. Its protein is CASSSSTAYYEQYF.